These 29 T cell receptor beta chains were sequenced from one sample in a study of vaccination effects on CD4 cells after COVID-19. Peptide-pool stimulation followed by sequencing identified expanded antigen-specific CD4+ clonotypes in the ViraFEST assay. With roughly 9 days of culture completed, CD4+ T cells were isolated. These receptors lack a known antigen. Method: immunoSEQ multiplex PCR; TCRdb's copy keeps in-frame clones and lacks some. The sample records tens of thousands of clones, approximately 70% being singletons. This specimen consisted of CD4+ T cells from PBMCs cultured with HCoV-229E spike peptides, obtained before COVID-19 vaccination. The origin of the receptors is a human donor who received a COVID-19 vaccine.

The chain has TRBV5-4 and TRBJ2-3; 8 bases fit TRBD2. V trimming: 3 bases; J trimming: 4 bases; junction bases outside the gene matches: 13. The germline gives CDR1 SGHNT, CDR2 YYREEE (reference sequence). There are 17 residues in the CDR3. For the CDR3, the DNA is TGTGCCAGCAGCTCCATCATAGGGTTGCGGGGGGCAGATACGCAGTATTTT. Translated, it gives CASSSIIGLRGADTQYF.

This chain connects TRBV7-2 to TRBJ1-1, with D unclear. The CDR3 extends over 16 amino acids. V was clipped by 5 bases and J by 1 base, with 17 bases between them. The V gene's germline CDR1 is SGHTA and CDR2 FQGNSA. The CDR3 here is CASSTSGYMPNTEAFF. CDR3 nucleotides: TGTGCCAGCAGCACTTCCGGTTACATGCCGAACACTGAAGCTTTCTTT.

J is TRBJ2-1 and V is TRBV6-7, with 9 nucleotides matching TRBD1. TRBV6-7 is recorded as an ORF, its role being uncertain. V lost 6 bases to trimming and J lost 0 bases; unmatched junction nucleotides: 27. The CDR3 is 23 amino acids. CDR3 nucleotides: TGTGCCAGCAGATGGGCACAGGGGGCGCGGCTAGTTTTACCCTCGAGCTCCTACAATGAGCAGTTCTTC. It encodes CASRWAQGARLVLPSSSYNEQFF.

The CDR3 region has the DNA TGTGCCACCAGAGCCTCGGATGAGAAAACCCACGAGCAGTACTTC. Translated: CATRASDEKTHEQYF. The V call is TRBV15, the J call TRBJ2-7; D ambiguous. V lost 6 bases, J lost 5 bases, and 20 bases lay in between. Germline V gives CDR1 LNHNV, CDR2 YYDKDF (reference sequence). There are 15 residues in the CDR3. The full variable domain, completed using reference TRBV15 and TRBJ2-7, is DAMVIQNPRYQVTQFGKPVTLSCSQTLNHNVMYWYQQKSSQAPKLLFHYYDKDFNNEADTPDNFQSRRPNTSFCFLDIRSPGLGDTAMYLCATRASDEKTHEQYFGPGTRLTVT.

The chain has TRBV27 and TRBJ2-3; D might be TRBD1 or TRBD2, each matching 5 bases. V was clipped by 8 bases and J by 1 base, with 16 bases between them. The length of the CDR3 is 15 residues. Looked up from germline, CDR1 is MNHEY and CDR2 is SMNVEV (reference sequence). CDR3 amino acids: CASATGGGRTDTQYF. In DNA, the CDR3 is TGTGCCAGCGCTACTGGGGGTGGACGCACAGATACGCAGTATTTT.

In its sample, this clone was seen a few times. The V call is TRBV2, the J call TRBJ2-1, with TRBD1 matching over 8 bases. V was clipped by 4 bases and J by 2 bases; unmatched bases: 4. Germline CDR1 SNHLY, CDR2 FYNNEI. This CDR3 comprises 15 residues. The CDR3 bases are TGTGCCAGCAGTGGAAGGACAGGGCCCTACAATGAGCAGTTCTTC. Protein: CASSGRTGPYNEQFF.

The V call is TRBV18, the J call TRBJ1-6, with TRBD1 as a possible D gene (5 bases). Per germline, CDR1 KGHSH and CDR2 LQKENI. The length of the CDR3 is 15 residues. V gave up 4 bases and J gave up 0 bases, with 7 bases separating them. The CDR3 region is CASSLDISYNSPLHF. The CDR3 region has the DNA TGTGCCAGCTCACTGGACATCTCCTATAATTCACCCCTCCACTTT.

CDR3 nucleotides: TGTGCCAGCAGCACAACCGGGACAGGCTACAATGAGCAGTTCTTC. Protein product: CASSTTGTGYNEQFF. This chain joins TRBV7-9 and TRBJ2-1; 8 bases match TRBD1. Germline CDR1 is SEHNR and CDR2 is FQNEAQ (reference sequence). The ends lost 5 bases at V and 3 bases at J; junction bases unmatched: 6. The CDR3 sequence is 15 residues long.

This clone was seen a few times. The chain links TRBV25-1 to TRBJ2-5; TRBD1 matches 7 bases. V lost 6 bases to trimming and J lost 5 bases; unmatched junction nucleotides: 18. CDR3 length: 17 amino acids. The germline CDR1 and CDR2 sequences are MGHDK and SYGVNS. The CDR3 loop reads CASSGNRGRYIGETQYF. CDR3 sequence (DNA): TGTGCCAGCAGCGGGAACAGGGGCCGCTACATAGGGGAGACCCAGTACTTC.

In its sample, this clone was seen a few times. The CDR3 here is CASSVGLLRAYEQYF. The CDR3 DNA follows: TGTGCCAGTAGTGTGGGACTATTGAGGGCATACGAGCAGTACTTC. The rearrangement joins TRBV19 to TRBJ2-7, with TRBD2 matching 7 bases. With V trimmed by 5 bases and J by 4 bases, 11 bases remained unmatched. From germline, CDR1 is LNHDA and CDR2 SQIVND (reference sequence). This CDR3 contains 15 residues.

The chain has TRBV4-2 and TRBJ2-2, with 10 bases aligning to TRBD2. The CDR3 sequence is 17 residues long. With 1 base clipped from V and 2 bases from J, the junction kept 4 bases outside the gene matches. The germline V gene encodes CDR1 LGHNA and CDR2 YNFKEQ. The CDR3 DNA is TGTGCCAGCAGCCAAGGGAGCGGGAGGGCCAACACCGGGGAGCTGTTTTTT. This encodes CASSQGSGRANTGELFF.

This chain uses TRBV25-1 with TRBJ2-1; 11 bases align to TRBD2. From germline, CDR1 is MGHDK and CDR2 SYGVNS. This CDR3 contains 17 residues. The trim removed 2 bases at V and 5 bases at J, leaving 8 bases unmatched. DNA for the CDR3: TGTGCCAGCAGTGAAATAAGGGGACTAGCGGAAAACAATGAGCAGTTCTTC. This codes for CASSEIRGLAENNEQFF. Complete variable domain (other parts from reference TRBV25-1 and TRBJ2-1): EADIYQTPRYLVIGTGKKITLECSQTMGHDKMYWYQQDPGMELHLIHYSYGVNSTEKGDLSSESTVSRIRTEHFPLTLESARPSHTSQYLCASSEIRGLAENNEQFFGPGTRLTVL.

The rearrangement joins TRBV3-1 (or the pseudogene TRBV3-2) to TRBJ1-2; a possible D gene is TRBD1 (5 bases). The CDR3 is made up of 14 amino acids. The V end lost 4 bases, the J end lost 2 bases, and 11 bases lay between the germline ends. Germline-derived CDR1 and CDR2 are LGHDT and YNNKEL (reference sequence). In DNA, the CDR3 is TGTGCCAGCAGCCCAAAATGGGGGAACTATGGCTACACCTTC. This translates into CASSPKWGNYGYTF.

This clone has a single count. This chain links TRBV10-3 with TRBJ1-1; TRBD1 is a possible D gene (5 bases). V was trimmed by 10 bases and J by 1 base, leaving 22 bases between them. CDR3 length equals 16 residues. CDR1 and CDR2 from the germline V gene are ENHRY and SYGVKD. The CDR3 loop reads CATWGTSDSWNTEAFF. The CDR3 DNA reads as TGTGCCACCTGGGGGACCAGTGACTCTTGGAACACTGAAGCTTTCTTT.

The rearrangement uses TRBV30 and TRBJ1-6; weak D call: TRBD1 (5 bases). V shed 3 bases and J shed 7 bases, with 16 bases lying between them. This CDR3 has 15 residues. Germline V lookup: CDR1 GTSNPN, CDR2 SVGIG (reference sequence). The CDR3 DNA reads TGTGCCTGGAGGAACCCCGGGACGGAAAATTCACCCCTCCACTTT. This codes for CAWRNPGTENSPLHF.

CDR3 in amino acids: CASSLWLEGGYTF. CDR3 nucleotide sequence: TGTGCCAGCAGTTTATGGTTGGAAGGTGGCTACACCTTC. The chain combines TRBV12-3 or TRBV12-4 with TRBJ1-2; D gene ambiguous. Trimming removed 2 bases at V and 7 bases at J, with 11 bases between. CDR3 length equals 13 residues.

The V and J genes are TRBV9 and TRBJ2-3; D perhaps matches TRBD2 (5 bases). Between the trimmed V and J ends, which lost 0 bases and 4 bases, there was a span of 12 bases. CDR1 SGDLS and CDR2 YYNGEE come from the germline V gene. The CDR3 is 15 residues long. This CDR3 is CASSVAPDGADTQYF. As DNA, the CDR3 is TGTGCCAGCAGCGTAGCTCCCGACGGGGCAGATACGCAGTATTTT.

The chain employs TRBV18 and TRBJ2-1; 7 nucleotides line up with TRBD2. The V and J ends lost 6 bases and 4 bases, in that order; junction bases with no gene match: 9. This CDR3 comprises 15 residues. Germline V CDR1 and CDR2: KGHSH, LQKENI. The CDR3 region is CASSLAEGTYNEQFF. The CDR3 nucleotides are TGTGCCAGCTCCCTAGCGGAGGGTACGTACAATGAGCAGTTCTTC.

The chain recombines TRBV27 with TRBJ2-7, with D perhaps matching TRBD1 or TRBD2 (5 bases each). The V end was cut by 7 bases, the J end by 3 bases, with 19 bases between. CDR1 is MNHEY and CDR2 is SMNVEV in the germline V gene (reference sequence). The length of the CDR3 is 15 residues. CDR3 in DNA: TGTGCCAGCACCTACTCTAGAGAGGGGTTCTACGAGCAGTACTTC. Translated: CASTYSREGFYEQYF.

This sequence joins TRBV9 and TRBJ2-6; tentatively, D is TRBD1 (6 bases). The V gene's germline CDR1 is SGDLS and CDR2 YYNGEE. The CDR3 has 16 amino acids. Trimming took 4 bases from V and 4 from J, leaving 15 bases between them. The CDR3 reads CASSYLTGFGANVLTF. The CDR3 coding sequence is TGTGCCAGCAGCTATCTCACAGGGTTCGGGGCCAACGTCCTGACTTTC.

V is TRBV5-1 and J is TRBJ2-2, with 8 bases fitting TRBD2. The CDR3 totals 15 residues. Germline CDR1 SGHRS, CDR2 YFSETQ. With V trimmed by 4 bases and J by 0 bases, 2 bases remained unmatched. The DNA of the CDR3 is TGCGCCAGCAGCCTGGGACTAGCGAACACCGGGGAGCTGTTTTTT. This translates into CASSLGLANTGELFF. Full variable domain (missing parts from reference TRBV5-1 and TRBJ2-2): KAGVTQTPRYLIKTRGQQVTLSCSPISGHRSVSWYQQTPGQGLQFLFEYFSETQRNKGNFPGRFSGRQFSNSRSEMNVSTLELGDSALYLCASSLGLANTGELFFGEGSRLTVL.

The chain employs TRBV5-1 and TRBJ1-4, with TRBD1 identical over 10 bases. V gave up 0 bases and J gave up 7 bases; unmatched junction bases: 3. This CDR3 spans 15 amino acids. Per the germline V gene, CDR1 is SGHRS and CDR2 is YFSETQ. The CDR3 sequence is CASSLAGTGAEKLFF. CDR3 sequence (DNA): TGCGCCAGCAGCTTGGCCGGGACAGGGGCTGAAAAACTGTTTTTT.

This chain connects TRBV25-1 to TRBJ2-7; 8 bases agree with TRBD1. V dropped 3 bases and J dropped 3; count of bases not matched to a gene: 16. Germline V lookup: CDR1 MGHDK, CDR2 SYGVNS. This CDR3 contains 18 residues. The CDR3 nucleotides are TGTGCCAGCAGTGAGAGAGTTGGTGAGACAGGGGTTAACTACGAGCAGTACTTC. This sequence encodes CASSERVGETGVNYEQYF.

V usage is TRBV4-1 and J usage is TRBJ1-5, with 9 bases that match TRBD1. The CDR3 covers 15 residues. Trimming removed 0 bases from V and 9 bases from J; junction bases left unmatched: 6. Germline CDR1 reads MGHRA; CDR2 reads YSYEKL. The CDR3 DNA reads TGCGCCAGCAGCCAAGAGAGGACAGGGGCAGGGCCCCAGCATTTT. Translated, it gives CASSQERTGAGPQHF.

This sequence joins TRBV29-1 and TRBJ2-3; 10 nucleotides align to TRBD1. This CDR3 has 14 residues. The germline CDR1 and CDR2 sequences are SQVTM and ANQGSEA. The V gene end was trimmed by 7 bases and the J gene end by 6 bases; junction bases not matched to a gene: 10. The DNA for the CDR3 is TGCAGCGCCTCGTCCGGGACAGGGGCCGATACGCAGTATTTT. Translating gives CSASSGTGADTQYF.

The chain joins TRBV24-1 to TRBJ2-6; D unresolved. The germline gives CDR1 KGHDR, CDR2 SFDVKD. The CDR3 loop spans 23 amino acids. The V end was cut by 1 base, the J end by 1 base, with 28 bases between. DNA of the CDR3: TGTGCCACCAGTGATTTTAATAGGTTTAATGTCCGTGCAGGTTCTTCTGGGGCCAACGTCCTGACTTTC. Encoded protein: CATSDFNRFNVRAGSSGANVLTF.

V and J are TRBV6-2 or TRBV6-3 and TRBJ1-2; 7 nucleotides align to TRBD1. Germline V CDR1 and CDR2: MNHEY, SVGEGT. V trimming: 6 bases; J trimming: 2 bases; junction bases outside the gene matches: 6. The CDR3 is made up of 14 amino acids. CDR3 DNA sequence: TGTGCCAGCAGCCGACAGGGATTAAACTATGGCTACACCTTC. Its translation: CASSRQGLNYGYTF.

This chain connects TRBV9 to TRBJ2-2, with D possibly matching TRBD1 (6 bases). Trimming stripped 0 bases from V and 4 bases from J, with 16 bases between. The CDR3 sequence is 17 residues long. Germline lookup yields CDR1 SGDLS and CDR2 YYNGEE. The CDR3 here is CASSVAALGRGTGELFF. CDR3 DNA sequence: TGTGCCAGCAGCGTAGCAGCCTTGGGCAGGGGCACCGGGGAGCTGTTTTTT.

This clone was seen a single time. V usage is TRBV10-3 and J usage is TRBJ2-5; D is unresolved. Germline CDR1 ENHRY, CDR2 SYGVKD. The CDR3 length is 13 residues. V was shortened by 8 bases and J by 5 bases, with 15 bases between the two germline ends. The CDR3 DNA sequence: TGTGCCATCGCCAAGTTTGAGAGGGAGACCCAGTACTTC. This sequence encodes CAIAKFERETQYF.